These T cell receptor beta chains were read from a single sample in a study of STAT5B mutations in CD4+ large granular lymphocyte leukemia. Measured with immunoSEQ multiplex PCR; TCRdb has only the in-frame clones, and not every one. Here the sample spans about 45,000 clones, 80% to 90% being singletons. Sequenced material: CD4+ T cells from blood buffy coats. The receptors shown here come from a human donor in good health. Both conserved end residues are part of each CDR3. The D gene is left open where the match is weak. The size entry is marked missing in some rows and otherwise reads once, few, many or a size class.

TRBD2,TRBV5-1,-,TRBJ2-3,TGCGCCAGCAGCTTAATAATCGGGACTAGAGGCACAGATACGCAGTATTTT,CASSLIIGTRGTDTQYF
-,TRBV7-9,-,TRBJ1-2,TGTGCCAGCAGCCCGCGGACATCGGCCGTACCTGGCTACACCTTC,CASSPRTSAVPGYTF
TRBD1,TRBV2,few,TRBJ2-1,TGTGCCAGCAGTGAAGCGTGGGGACAGGGCAATGAGCAGTTCTTC,CASSEAWGQGNEQFF
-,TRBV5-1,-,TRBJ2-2,TGCGCCAGCAGCTTACGAGTGGGAGGGAACACCGGGGAGCTGTTTTTT,CASSLRVGGNTGELFF
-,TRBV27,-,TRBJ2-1,TGTGCCAGCAGACTGGAGGGGGGGTTATCGAATGAGCAGTTCTTC,CASRLEGGLSNEQFF
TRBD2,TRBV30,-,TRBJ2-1,TGTGCCTGGACCTATCTCTCCGGGACTAGTAGCTATGAGCAGTTCTTC,CAWTYLSGTSSYEQFF
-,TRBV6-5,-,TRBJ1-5,TGTGCCAGCAGTTACGATCCCAATCAGCCCCAGCATTTT,CASSYDPNQPQHF
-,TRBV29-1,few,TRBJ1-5,TGCAGCGTTGTTTTGGCAGTCGGTCAGCCCCAGCATTTT,CSVVLAVGQPQHF
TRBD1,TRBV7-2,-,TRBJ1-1,TGTGCCAGCAGCTTTCACAGGGGATTAGGAGCTTTCTTT,CASSFHRGLGAFF
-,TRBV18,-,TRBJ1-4,TGTGCCAGCTCACCAGAGCAGGGGAACGGGAATGAAAAACTGTTTTTT,CASSPEQGNGNEKLFF
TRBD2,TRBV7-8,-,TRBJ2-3,TGTGCCAGCAGCTTAGCCACGGGAGGTGATACGCAGTATTTT,CASSLATGGDTQYF
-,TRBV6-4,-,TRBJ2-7,TGTGCCAGCAGTGCGGGACTTATCGGCTACGAGCAGTACTTC,CASSAGLIGYEQYF
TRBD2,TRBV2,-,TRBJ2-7,TGTGCCAGCAGCCAACGACTAGCGGGAGGGAGTGAGCAGTACTTC,CASSQRLAGGSEQYF
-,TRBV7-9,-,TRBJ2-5,TGTGCCAGCAGCTTACCCGGTGAGACCCAGTACTTC,CASSLPGETQYF
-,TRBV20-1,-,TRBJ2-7,TGCAGTGCGCCCTATCGGGGGAGACAGTACTTC,CSAPYRGRQYF
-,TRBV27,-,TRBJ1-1,TGTGCCAGTGGATTAGCTGGCAGGGCCTCTCCTGGGGGCACTGAAGCTTTCTTT,CASGLAGRASPGGTEAFF